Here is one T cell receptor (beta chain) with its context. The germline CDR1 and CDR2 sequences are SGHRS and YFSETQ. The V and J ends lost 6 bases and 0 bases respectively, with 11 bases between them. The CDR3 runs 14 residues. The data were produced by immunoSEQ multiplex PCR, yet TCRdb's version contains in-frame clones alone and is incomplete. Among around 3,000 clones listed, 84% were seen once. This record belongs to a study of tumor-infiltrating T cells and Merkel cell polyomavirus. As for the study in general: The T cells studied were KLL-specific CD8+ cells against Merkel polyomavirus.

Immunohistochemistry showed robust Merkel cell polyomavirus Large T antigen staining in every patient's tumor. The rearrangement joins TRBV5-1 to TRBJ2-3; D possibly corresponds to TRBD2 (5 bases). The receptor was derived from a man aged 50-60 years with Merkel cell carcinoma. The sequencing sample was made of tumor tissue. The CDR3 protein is CASTPRTSTDTQYF. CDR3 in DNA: TGCGCCAGCACCCCGCGGACTAGCACAGATACGCAGTATTTT. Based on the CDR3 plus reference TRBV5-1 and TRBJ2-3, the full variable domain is KAGVTQTPRYLIKTRGQQVTLSCSPISGHRSVSWYQQTPGQGLQFLFEYFSETQRNKGNFPGRFSGRQFSNSRSEMNVSTLELGDSALYLCASTPRTSTDTQYFGPGTRLTVL.